These 18 T cell receptor beta chains came from one sample sequenced in a study of blood T cell repertoires in COVID-19. Only in-frame clones appear in the TCRdb table, and some are missing; sequencing was by immunoSEQ multiplex PCR. In the table there are 150,000 to 180,000 clones, about 90% of which are singletons. Sequenced: peripheral blood. These receptors were collected from a middle-aged man with acute or convalescent COVID-19.

The gene calls are TRBV5-4 and TRBJ1-2, with TRBD1 matching 11 bases. After removal of 4 bases from V and 1 base from J, the junction contained 6 bases not matched to a gene. Germline CDR1 is SGHNT and CDR2 is YYREEE (reference sequence). CDR3 length equals 16 residues. In DNA form, the CDR3 reads TGTGCCAGCAGCCGAGGGGGGACAGGGGGTAACTATGGCTACACCTTC. It yields the protein CASSRGGTGGNYGYTF.

This clone has a handful of counts. The V and J genes are TRBV7-3 and TRBJ2-1, with 8 bases aligning to TRBD2. This CDR3 contains 15 residues. Trimming cost V 2 bases and J 12 bases; bases outside gene matches: 12. Per the germline V gene, CDR1 is SGHTA and CDR2 is FQGTGA. CDR3 bases: TGTGCCAGCAGCTTAGAAGGGACTAGGGGTTCTATGCAGTTCTTC. It codes for CASSLEGTRGSMQFF.

The rearrangement uses TRBV7-9 and TRBJ1-1, with TRBD1 identical over 7 bases. The CDR3 totals 15 residues. Germline assignment: CDR1 SEHNR and CDR2 FQNEAQ (reference sequence). V was clipped by 5 bases and J by 0 bases; unmatched bases: 6. CDR3 loop: CASSPAQGVNTEAFF. The CDR3, as DNA: TGTGCCAGCAGCCCAGCCCAGGGGGTGAACACTGAAGCTTTCTTT.

The V and J genes are TRBV29-1 and TRBJ1-3, with a tentative D call TRBD1 (6 bases). V lost 4 bases and J 0 bases, leaving 7 bases between the germline ends. This CDR3 has 13 amino acids. From germline, CDR1 is SQVTM and CDR2 ANQGSEA. The CDR3 sequence: CSVAQGSGNTIYF. The CDR3 DNA is TGCAGCGTTGCACAGGGCTCTGGAAACACCATATATTTT.

The chain combines TRBV19 with TRBJ2-2; 9 bases are shared with TRBD1. Germline V gene data show CDR1 as LNHDA and CDR2 as SQIVND (reference sequence). Losses at the gene ends were 9 bases for V and 4 bases for J; bases not matched to a gene: 6. The CDR3 spans 14 residues. The CDR3 coding sequence is TGTGCCAGCCGGGACAGGGAGAGCACCGGGGAGCTGTTTTTT. It yields the protein CASRDRESTGELFF.

The chain recombines TRBV4-1 with TRBJ2-2; the D gene is possibly TRBD2 (5 bases). This CDR3 is built from 16 residues. Trimming left V 0 bases short and J 5 bases short, with 13 bases between. CDR1 and CDR2 (germline): MGHRA, YSYEKL. CDR3 residues: CASSQEERAGTGELFF. In DNA form, the CDR3 reads TGCGCCAGCAGCCAAGAGGAGAGGGCCGGGACCGGGGAGCTGTTTTTT.

V is TRBV19 and J is TRBJ2-1; D uncertain. CDR3 length equals 16 residues. The V end lost 0 bases, the J end lost 2 bases, and 11 bases lay between the germline ends. From germline, CDR1 is LNHDA and CDR2 SQIVND (reference sequence). The CDR3 reads CASSIDRMTTYNEQFF. CDR3 coding DNA: TGTGCCAGTAGTATAGACAGAATGACAACCTACAATGAGCAGTTCTTC.

This clone occurred once. The V call is TRBV30, the J call TRBJ1-6; D gene unclear. The CDR3 extends over 13 amino acids. The germline gives CDR1 GTSNPN, CDR2 SVGIG (reference sequence). Trimming shortened V by 0 bases and J by 9 bases, and 9 bases separated the two germline ends. The chain's CDR3 is CAWSVGGSSPLHF. CDR3 DNA: TGTGCCTGGAGTGTGGGAGGAAGTTCACCCCTCCACTTT.

The chain carries TRBV3-1 (or the pseudogene TRBV3-2) and TRBJ2-7; 8 bases agree with TRBD1. Losses at the gene ends were 3 bases for V and 0 bases for J; bases not matched to a gene: 7. The CDR3 totals 16 residues. In germline, CDR1 is LGHDT, CDR2 YNNKEL (reference sequence). In nucleotides, the CDR3 is TGTGCCAGCAGCCACCTCTGGACAGGGAGCTCCTACGAGCAGTACTTC. This gives the protein CASSHLWTGSSYEQYF.

The chain joins TRBV7-8 to TRBJ1-1, with D possibly being TRBD1 (5 bases). V shed 5 bases and J shed 10 bases, with 11 bases lying between them. Germline CDR1 and CDR2: SGHVS and FQNEAQ. The CDR3 is 11 residues long. The CDR3 bases are TGTGCCAGCAGCCCTGGACAAGGAGCTTTCTTT. Its translation: CASSPGQGAFF.

The chain combines TRBV13 with TRBJ2-1; 10 bases fit TRBD1. J lost 4 bases, V lost 3 bases, and 6 bases had no gene match. CDR1 PRHDT and CDR2 FYEKMQ come from the germline V gene (reference sequence). The CDR3 totals 16 residues. The CDR3 bases are TGTGCCAGCAGCTTTCATCGGACAGGGGGATACAATGAGCAGTTCTTC. Its translation: CASSFHRTGGYNEQFF.

This rearrangement joins TRBV4-2 to TRBJ1-2; 8 positions agree with TRBD1. This CDR3 comprises 15 residues. Trimming cost V 5 bases and J 0 bases; bases outside gene matches: 5. Per germline, CDR1 LGHNA and CDR2 YNFKEQ. CDR3 sequence reads: CASSVQGAANYGYTF. CDR3 DNA: TGTGCCAGCAGCGTCCAGGGGGCAGCTAACTATGGCTACACCTTC.

This sequence joins TRBV7-2 and TRBJ2-2; 8 bases agree with TRBD2. The junction had 10 bases not matched to a gene; V was cut back by 5 bases and J by 5 bases. Per germline, CDR1 SGHTA and CDR2 FQGNSA. The CDR3 runs to 16 residues. CDR3 in amino acids: CASSLKGLVVTGELFF. The CDR3 DNA sequence: TGTGCCAGCAGCCTAAAGGGACTAGTAGTGACCGGGGAGCTGTTTTTT.

The rearrangement uses TRBV28 and TRBJ2-2; possible D gene TRBD2, 6 bases. CDR1 is MDHEN and CDR2 is SYDVKM in the germline V gene. This CDR3 is 13 amino acids long. V was shortened by 8 bases and J by 7 bases, with 14 bases between the two germline ends. CDR3: CASHRELVGELFF. The CDR3 DNA sequence: TGTGCCAGCCATCGGGAGTTGGTCGGGGAGCTGTTTTTT.

J is TRBJ1-2 and V is TRBV18; 7 bases align to TRBD1. The CDR3 runs to 14 residues. J gave up 3 bases and V 4 bases, and 5 bases lay outside the gene matches. Germline CDR1 KGHSH, CDR2 LQKENI. The CDR3 loop is CASSLGQAYYGYTF. CDR3 sequence (DNA): TGTGCCAGCTCACTAGGACAGGCTTACTATGGCTACACCTTC.

This clone has just one count. The chain uses TRBV7-3 and TRBJ2-2, with TRBD2 identical over 8 bases. The germline V gene has CDR1 SGHTA and CDR2 FQGTGA. The V and J ends lost 0 bases and 7 bases, in that order; junction bases with no gene match: 4. This CDR3 contains 15 residues. This CDR3 reads CASSLTGLAGGELFF. The CDR3 nucleotides are TGTGCCAGCAGCTTAACCGGACTAGCTGGCGGGGAGCTGTTTTTT.

V is TRBV7-2 and J is TRBJ1-1; TRBD1 matches at 8 bases. From germline, CDR1 is SGHTA and CDR2 FQGNSA. V dropped 4 bases and J dropped 10; count of bases not matched to a gene: 8. The CDR3 sequence is 13 residues long. The CDR3 region is CASSSGQGTLAFF. The CDR3 DNA follows: TGTGCCAGCAGCTCCGGACAGGGAACCTTAGCTTTCTTT.

The chain carries TRBV5-4 and TRBJ2-7, with 9 nucleotides matching TRBD2. This CDR3 spans 15 amino acids. Losses at the gene ends were 1 base for V and 4 bases for J; bases not matched to a gene: 6. Looked up from germline, CDR1 is SGHNT and CDR2 is YYREEE (reference sequence). The CDR3 loop is CASSLFAGGGYEQYV. The DNA of the CDR3 is TGTGCCAGCAGCTTGTTCGCGGGGGGGGGTTACGAGCAGTACGTC.